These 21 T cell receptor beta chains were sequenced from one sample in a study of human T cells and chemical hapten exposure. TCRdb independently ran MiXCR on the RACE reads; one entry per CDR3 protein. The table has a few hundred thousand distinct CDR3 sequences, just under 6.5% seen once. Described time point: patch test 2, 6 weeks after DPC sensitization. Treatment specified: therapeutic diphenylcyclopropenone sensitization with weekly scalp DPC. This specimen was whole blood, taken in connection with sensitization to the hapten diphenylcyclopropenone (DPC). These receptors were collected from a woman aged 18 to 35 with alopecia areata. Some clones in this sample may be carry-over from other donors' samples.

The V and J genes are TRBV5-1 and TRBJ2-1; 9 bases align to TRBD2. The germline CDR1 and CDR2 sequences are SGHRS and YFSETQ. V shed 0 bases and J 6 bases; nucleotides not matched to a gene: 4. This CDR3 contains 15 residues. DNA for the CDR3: TGCGCCAGCAGCTTGGCTGTTAGCGGGGGCAATGAGCAGTTCTTC. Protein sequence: CASSLAVSGGNEQFF.

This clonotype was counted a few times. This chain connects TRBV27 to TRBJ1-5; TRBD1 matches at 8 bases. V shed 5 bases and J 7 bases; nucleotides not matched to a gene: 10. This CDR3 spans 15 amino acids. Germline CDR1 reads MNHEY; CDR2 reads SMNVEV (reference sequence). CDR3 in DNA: TGTGCCAGCAGTGCATCAGGGGGCGCCTTACAGCCCCAGCATTTT. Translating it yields CASSASGGALQPQHF.

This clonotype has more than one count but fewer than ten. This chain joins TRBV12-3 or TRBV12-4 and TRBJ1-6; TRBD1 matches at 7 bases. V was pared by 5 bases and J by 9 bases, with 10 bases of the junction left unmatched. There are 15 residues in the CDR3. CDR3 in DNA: TGTGCCAGCAGTCCCCTCCGACAGGGATCTTCACCCCTCCACTTT. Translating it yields CASSPLRQGSSPLHF.

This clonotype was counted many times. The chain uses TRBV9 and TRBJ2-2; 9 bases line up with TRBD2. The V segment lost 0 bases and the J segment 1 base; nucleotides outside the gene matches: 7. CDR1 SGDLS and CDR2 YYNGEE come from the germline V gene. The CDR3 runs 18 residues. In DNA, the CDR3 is TGTGCCAGCAGCGTAGTTCCAGCGGGGGGACAGAACACCGGGGAGCTGTTTTTT. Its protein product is CASSVVPAGGQNTGELFF.

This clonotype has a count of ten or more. The CDR3 reads CASLRGASSTDTQYF. CDR3 nucleotides: TGTGCCAGCCTAAGGGGGGCCTCTAGCACAGATACGCAGTATTTT. V usage is TRBV9 and J usage is TRBJ2-3; the D gene could be TRBD1 or TRBD2 (6 bases each). The V end lost 7 bases, the J end lost 0 bases, and 15 bases lay between the germline ends. There are 15 residues in the CDR3. Germline V CDR1 and CDR2: SGDLS, YYNGEE.

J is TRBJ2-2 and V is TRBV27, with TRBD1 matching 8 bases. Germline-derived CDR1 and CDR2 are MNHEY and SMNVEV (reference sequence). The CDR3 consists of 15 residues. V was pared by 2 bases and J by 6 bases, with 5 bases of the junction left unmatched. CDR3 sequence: CASSLGRGLSGELFF. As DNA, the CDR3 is TGTGCCAGCAGTTTAGGCAGGGGGCTATCCGGGGAGCTGTTTTTT.

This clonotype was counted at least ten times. The CDR3 DNA reads as TGTGCCAGCAATCTAGAGGACGGAAATACGCAGTATTTT. Protein product: CASNLEDGNTQYF. The chain uses TRBV2 and TRBJ2-3; D remains ambiguous. V lost 7 bases and J 7 bases, leaving 15 bases between the germline ends. CDR1 is SNHLY, CDR2 FYNNEI, per germline. The CDR3 is 13 amino acids.

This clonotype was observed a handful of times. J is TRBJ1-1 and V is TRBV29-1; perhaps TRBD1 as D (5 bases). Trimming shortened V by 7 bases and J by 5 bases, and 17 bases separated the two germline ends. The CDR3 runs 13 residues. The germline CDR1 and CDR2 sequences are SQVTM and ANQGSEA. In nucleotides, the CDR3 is TGCAGCGGTGTCGGGGGAGAGAATACTGAAGCTTTCTTT. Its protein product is CSGVGGENTEAFF.

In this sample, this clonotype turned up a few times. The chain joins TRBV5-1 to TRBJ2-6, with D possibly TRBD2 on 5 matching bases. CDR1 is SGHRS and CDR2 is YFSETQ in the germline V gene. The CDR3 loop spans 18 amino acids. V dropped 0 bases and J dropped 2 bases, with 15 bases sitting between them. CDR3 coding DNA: TGCGCCAGCAGCTTGGAAGTCTGGGAGACGACTGGGGCCAACGTCCTGACTTTC. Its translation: CASSLEVWETTGANVLTF.

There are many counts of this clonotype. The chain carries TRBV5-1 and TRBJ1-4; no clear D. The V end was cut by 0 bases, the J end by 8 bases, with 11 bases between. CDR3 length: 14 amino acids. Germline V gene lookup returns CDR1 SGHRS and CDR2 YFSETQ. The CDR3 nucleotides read TGCGCCAGCAGCTTGGGCCAGGCGGACGAAAAACTGTTTTTT. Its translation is CASSLGQADEKLFF.

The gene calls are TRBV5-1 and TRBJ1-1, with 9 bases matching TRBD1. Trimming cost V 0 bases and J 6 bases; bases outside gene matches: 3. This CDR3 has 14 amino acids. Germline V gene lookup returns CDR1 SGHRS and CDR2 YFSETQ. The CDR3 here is CASSLEGTGSEAFF. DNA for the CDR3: TGCGCCAGCAGCTTGGAAGGGACAGGGTCTGAAGCTTTCTTT.

DNA for the CDR3: TGTGCCAGCAGTGCCTCTTGGTCTCAGTACTTC. Protein product: CASSASWSQYF. The V and J genes are TRBV6-2 or TRBV6-3 and TRBJ2-5, with D unresolved. There are 11 residues in the CDR3. CDR1 MNHEY and CDR2 SVGEGT come from the germline V gene. Trimming shortened V by 5 bases and J by 11 bases, and 12 bases separated the two germline ends.

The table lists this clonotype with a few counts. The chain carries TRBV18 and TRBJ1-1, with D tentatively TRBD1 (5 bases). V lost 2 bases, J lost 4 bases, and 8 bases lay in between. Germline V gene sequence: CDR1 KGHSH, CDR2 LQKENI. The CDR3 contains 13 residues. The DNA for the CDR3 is TGTGCCAGCTCACCAGGGGCAGGCACTGAAGCTTTCTTT. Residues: CASSPGAGTEAFF. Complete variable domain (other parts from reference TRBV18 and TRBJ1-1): NAGVMQNPRHLVRRRGQEARLRCSPMKGHSHVYWYRQLPEEGLKFMVYLQKENIIDESGMPKERFSAEFPKEGPSILRIQQVVRGDSAAYFCASSPGAGTEAFFGQGTRLTVV.

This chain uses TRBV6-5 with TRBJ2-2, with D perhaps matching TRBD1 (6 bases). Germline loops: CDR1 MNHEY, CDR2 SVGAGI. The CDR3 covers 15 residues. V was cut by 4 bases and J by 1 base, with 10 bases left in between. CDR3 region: CASSSQGLNTGELFF. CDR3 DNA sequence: TGTGCCAGCAGTTCCCAGGGGTTGAACACCGGGGAGCTGTTTTTT.

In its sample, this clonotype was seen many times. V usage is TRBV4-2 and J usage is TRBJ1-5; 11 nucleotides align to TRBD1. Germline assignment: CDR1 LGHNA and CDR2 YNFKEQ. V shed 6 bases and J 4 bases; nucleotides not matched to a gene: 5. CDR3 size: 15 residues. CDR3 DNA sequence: TGTGCCAGCAGTGCCGGGACAGGGGGAAATCAGCCCCAGCATTTT. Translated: CASSAGTGGNQPQHF.

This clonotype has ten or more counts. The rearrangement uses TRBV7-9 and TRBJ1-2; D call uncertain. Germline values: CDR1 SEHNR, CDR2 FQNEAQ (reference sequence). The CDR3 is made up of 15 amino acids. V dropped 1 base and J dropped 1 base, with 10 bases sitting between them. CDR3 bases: TGTGCCAGCAGCTTAGTAGACCCCGATAACTATGGCTACACCTTC. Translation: CASSLVDPDNYGYTF.

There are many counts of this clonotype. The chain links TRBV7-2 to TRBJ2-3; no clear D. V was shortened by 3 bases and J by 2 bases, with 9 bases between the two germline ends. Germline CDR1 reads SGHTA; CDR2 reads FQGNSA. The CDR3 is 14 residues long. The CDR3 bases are TGTGCCAGCAGCTTTAGTCCAACCACAGATACGCAGTATTTT. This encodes CASSFSPTTDTQYF.

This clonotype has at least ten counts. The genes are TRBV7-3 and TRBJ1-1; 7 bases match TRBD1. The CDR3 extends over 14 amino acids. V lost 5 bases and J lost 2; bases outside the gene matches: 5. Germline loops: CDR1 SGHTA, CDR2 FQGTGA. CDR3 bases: TGTGCCAGCAGCGCTAACAGGGGAAACACTGAAGCTTTCTTT. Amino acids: CASSANRGNTEAFF.

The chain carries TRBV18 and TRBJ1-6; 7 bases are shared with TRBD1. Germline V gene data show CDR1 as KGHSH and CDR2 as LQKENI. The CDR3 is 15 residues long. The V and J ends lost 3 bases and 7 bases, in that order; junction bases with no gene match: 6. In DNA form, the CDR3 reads TGTGCCAGCTCACCCTCCCGACAGGGAAATTCACCCCTCCACTTT. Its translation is CASSPSRQGNSPLHF.

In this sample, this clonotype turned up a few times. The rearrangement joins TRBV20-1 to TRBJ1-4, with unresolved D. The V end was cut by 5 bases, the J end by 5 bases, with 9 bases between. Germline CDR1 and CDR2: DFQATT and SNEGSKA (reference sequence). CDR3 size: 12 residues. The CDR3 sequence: CSARSRNEKLFF. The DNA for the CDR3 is TGCAGTGCTCGAAGCAGAAATGAAAAACTGTTTTTT.

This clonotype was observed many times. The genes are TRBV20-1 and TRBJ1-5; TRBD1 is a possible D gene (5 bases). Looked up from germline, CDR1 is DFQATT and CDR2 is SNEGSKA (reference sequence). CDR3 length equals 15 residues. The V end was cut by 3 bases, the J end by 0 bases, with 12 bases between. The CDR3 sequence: CSASQGHYSNQPQHF. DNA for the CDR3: TGCAGTGCTAGTCAGGGTCACTATAGCAATCAGCCCCAGCATTTT.